The entry that follows covers one TCR beta chain sequence. Method: immunoSEQ multiplex PCR; TCRdb's copy keeps in-frame clones and lacks some. The top ten hold roughly 17% of the sample, which has around 25,000 clones, roughly 89% seen once. With 0 bases removed from V and 4 bases from J, the gap between germline ends came to 8 bases. CDR3 length: 14 amino acids. The germline CDR1 and CDR2 sequences are SGHKS and YYEKEE (reference sequence). The sample comes from a study of OX40 agonist ivuxolimab in advanced cancers. The source is an adult with an advanced solid tumor such as melanoma, head and neck, liver or kidney cancer. The genes are TRBV5-5 and TRBJ1-3, with no clear D. Sequenced here: CD4+ or CD8+ T cells sorted from blood, sampled in a trial of the OX40 agonist ivuxolimab. CDR3 protein: CASSLGPGGNTIYF. CDR3 nucleotides: TGTGCCAGCAGCTTGGGGCCAGGCGGAAACACCATATATTTT.